This T cell receptor (beta chain) was sequenced in a study of blood T cell repertoires in COVID-19. The germline V and J ends were trimmed by 6 bases and 6 bases, with 23 bases remaining between them. CDR3 length equals 16 residues. CDR1 and CDR2 from the germline V gene are MNHNY and SVGAGI (reference sequence). Sequenced by immunoSEQ multiplex PCR; TCRdb stores in-frame clones only, minus some. The sample lists a few hundred thousand clones; approximately 82% were seen once. V usage is TRBV6-6 and J usage is TRBJ1-1, with D possibly TRBD1 on 6 matching bases. The sample comprised peripheral blood. This TCR came from a woman younger than 35 with acute or convalescent COVID-19. The CDR3 DNA sequence: TGTGCCAGCAGGGAGAGGGGCGACCTGGGGGCGTCTGAAGCTTTCTTT. Its protein is CASRERGDLGASEAFF.